The entry below gives a single T cell receptor (beta chain) sequence along with its context. These data come from a study of CD8 T cells in Susac syndrome. The authors reverse transcribed roughly 0.5 to 1 ug RNA with random hexamers. Across 54 Vbeta and 13 Jbeta, immunoSEQ multiplex PCR amplified TCR beta CDR3. One entry per CDR3 protein, called by TCRdb with MiXCR from the immunoSEQ multiplex PCR reads. The sample carries about 300,000 distinct CDR3 sequences, about 91% recorded once. The CDR3 contains 14 residues. V lost 5 bases and J 5 bases, leaving 16 bases between the germline ends. Per germline, CDR1 SGHRS and CDR2 YFSETQ. Treatment-naive patients with stable or active relapsing-remitting disease were the multiple sclerosis controls. The CD8+ and CD4+ T cells were isolated magnetically using a negative isolation approach, whereas the TEMRA cells were enriched by FACS.

The chain recombines TRBV5-1 with TRBJ2-5; D may be TRBD1 (5 bases). The TCR was taken from a human donor with multiple sclerosis. The source material was CD4+ T cells from PBMCs. CDR3 residues: CASSLRSKGETQYF. CDR3 DNA: TGCGCCAGCAGTCTACGATCAAAGGGGGAGACCCAGTACTTC.